The 2 T cell receptor beta chains below were found in one sample sequenced in a study of T cells in Graves' hyperthyroidism and ophthalmopathy. The source material, RNA transcripts, was used to amplify TCR beta CDR3 regions. The HTBI primer set served for first-round RT-PCR of the TCR CDR3. TCRdb independently ran MiXCR on the multiplex PCR reads; one entry per CDR3 protein. Found here are about 350,000 distinct CDR3 sequences, around 14% of them singletons; the top ten hold under 30%. Sequencing was performed on blood. These receptors came from a woman in her twenties or thirties with Graves' hyperthyroidism.

Ten or more counts support this clonotype. The gene calls are TRBV28 and TRBJ2-7; 7 bases are a match to TRBD1. The trim removed 4 bases at V and 5 bases at J, leaving 17 bases unmatched. Germline values: CDR1 MDHEN, CDR2 SYDVKM. CDR3 length equals 17 residues. Written as DNA, the CDR3 is TGTGCCAGCAGTTACCCCCGGGACAGAATGACTGAGGACGAGCAGTACTTC. Its translation: CASSYPRDRMTEDEQYF.

V and J are TRBV3-2 and TRBJ1-2; the table gives TRBD1 as D, unverified against the DNA. TRBV3-2 is a recognized pseudogene. The CDR3 is 12 amino acids. CDR3 residues: CASSGKMGGYTF. The CDR3 coding sequence is TGTGCCAGCTCCGGGAAAATGGGCGGCTACACCTTC.